This T cell receptor beta chain was documented in a study of T-cell reconstitution after alpha-beta-depleted transplantation in children. Unique molecular identifiers were incorporated during preparation of the TCRbeta library. One entry per CDR3 protein, called by TCRdb with MiXCR from the PCR reads. The sample includes 250,000 to 400,000 distinct CDR3 sequences, around 25% seen only once; the top ten take about 10%. The specimen was PBMCs, mostly from graft donor cells, collected 180 days after TCRalphabeta/CD19-depleted stem cell transplant. This receptor was obtained from a male patient younger than 18 who had a stem cell transplant for acute lymphoblastic leukemia, so the T cells may come from the graft donor.

CDR3 residues: CASSLGGQFYSYEQYF. The CDR3 DNA reads as TGCGCCAGCAGCTTGGGGGGACAGTTTTACTCCTACGAGCAGTACTTC. This chain connects TRBV5-1 to TRBJ2-7; 7 bases are shared with TRBD1. Unmatched junction bases numbered 6, after V lost 0 bases and J lost 0 bases. The CDR3 has 16 amino acids. Germline CDR1 reads SGHRS; CDR2 reads YFSETQ.